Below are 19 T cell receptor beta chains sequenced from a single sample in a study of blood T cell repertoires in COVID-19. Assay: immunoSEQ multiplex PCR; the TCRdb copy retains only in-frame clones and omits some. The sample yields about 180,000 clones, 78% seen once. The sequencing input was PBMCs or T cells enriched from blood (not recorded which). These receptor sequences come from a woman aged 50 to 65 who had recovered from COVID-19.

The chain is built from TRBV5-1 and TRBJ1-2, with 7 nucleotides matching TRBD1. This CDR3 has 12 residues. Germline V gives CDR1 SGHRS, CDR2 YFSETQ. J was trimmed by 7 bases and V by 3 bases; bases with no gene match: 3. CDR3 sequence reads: CASSWRQGGYTF. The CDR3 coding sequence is TGCGCCAGCAGCTGGAGACAGGGTGGCTACACCTTC.

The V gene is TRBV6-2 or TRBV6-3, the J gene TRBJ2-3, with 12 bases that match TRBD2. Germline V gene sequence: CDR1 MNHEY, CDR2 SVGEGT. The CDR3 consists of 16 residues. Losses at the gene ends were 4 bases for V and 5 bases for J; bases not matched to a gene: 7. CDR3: CASSFRLAGAGDTQYF. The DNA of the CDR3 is TGTGCCAGCAGTTTTAGACTAGCGGGAGCTGGAGATACGCAGTATTTT.

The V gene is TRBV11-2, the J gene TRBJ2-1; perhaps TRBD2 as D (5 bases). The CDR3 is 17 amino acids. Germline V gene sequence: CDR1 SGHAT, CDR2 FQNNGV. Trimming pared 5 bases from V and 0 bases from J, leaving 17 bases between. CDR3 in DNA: TGTGCCAGCAGCCCCCACCGGGTGGGGAGCTCCTACAATGAGCAGTTCTTC. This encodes CASSPHRVGSSYNEQFF.

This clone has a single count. In DNA form, the CDR3 reads TGTGCCAGCAGCTTAACTAGCGGGAGTATGGGCGAGCAGTACTTC. Amino acid sequence: CASSLTSGSMGEQYF. The chain recombines TRBV7-3 with TRBJ2-7, with 9 bases that match TRBD2. V gave up 0 bases and J gave up 6 bases; unmatched junction bases: 6. Looked up from germline, CDR1 is SGHTA and CDR2 is FQGTGA. The CDR3 runs to 15 residues.

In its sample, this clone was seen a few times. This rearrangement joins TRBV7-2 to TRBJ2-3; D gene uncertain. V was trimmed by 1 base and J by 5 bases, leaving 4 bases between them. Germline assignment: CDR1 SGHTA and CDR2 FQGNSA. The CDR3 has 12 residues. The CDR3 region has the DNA TGTGCCAGCAGCTTAGGTAAAGATACGCAGTATTTT. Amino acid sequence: CASSLGKDTQYF.

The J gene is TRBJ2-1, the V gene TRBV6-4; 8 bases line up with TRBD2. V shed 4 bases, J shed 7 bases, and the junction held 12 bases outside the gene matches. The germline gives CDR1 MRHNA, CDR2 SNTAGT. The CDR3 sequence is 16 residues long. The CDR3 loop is CASSGEAGAVRNEQFF. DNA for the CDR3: TGTGCCAGCAGTGGGGAAGCGGGAGCAGTTAGGAATGAGCAGTTCTTC.

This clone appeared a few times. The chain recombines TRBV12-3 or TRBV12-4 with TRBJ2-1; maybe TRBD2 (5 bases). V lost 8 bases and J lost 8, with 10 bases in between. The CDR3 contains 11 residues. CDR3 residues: CASLLVHEQFF. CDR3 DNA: TGTGCCAGCCTACTAGTCCATGAGCAGTTCTTC.

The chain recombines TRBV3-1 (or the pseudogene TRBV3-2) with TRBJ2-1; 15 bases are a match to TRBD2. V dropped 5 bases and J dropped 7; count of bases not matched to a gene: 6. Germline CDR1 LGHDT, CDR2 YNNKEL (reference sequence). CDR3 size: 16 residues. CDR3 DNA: TGTGCCAGCAGCTACGGGACTAGCGGGAGGTTAAATGAGCAGTTCTTC. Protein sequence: CASSYGTSGRLNEQFF.

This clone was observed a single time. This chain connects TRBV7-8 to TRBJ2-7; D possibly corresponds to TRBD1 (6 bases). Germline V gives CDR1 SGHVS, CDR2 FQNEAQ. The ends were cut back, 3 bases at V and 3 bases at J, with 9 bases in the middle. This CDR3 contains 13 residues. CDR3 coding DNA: TGTGCCAGCAGCTTCTTGACAGGCTACGAGCAGTACTTC. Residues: CASSFLTGYEQYF.

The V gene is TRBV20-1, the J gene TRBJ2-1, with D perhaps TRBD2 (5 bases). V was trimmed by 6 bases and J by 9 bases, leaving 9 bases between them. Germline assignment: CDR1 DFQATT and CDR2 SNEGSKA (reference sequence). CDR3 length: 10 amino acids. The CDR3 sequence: CSAEEGEQFF. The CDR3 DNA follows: TGCAGTGCCGAAGAGGGTGAGCAGTTCTTC.

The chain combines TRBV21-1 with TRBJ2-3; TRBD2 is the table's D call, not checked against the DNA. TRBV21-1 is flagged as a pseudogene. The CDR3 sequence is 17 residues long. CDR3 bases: TGTGCCAGCACCAGCAGGGAGCGGGAGGGTAACACAGATACGCAGTATTTT. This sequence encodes CASTSREREGNTDTQYF.

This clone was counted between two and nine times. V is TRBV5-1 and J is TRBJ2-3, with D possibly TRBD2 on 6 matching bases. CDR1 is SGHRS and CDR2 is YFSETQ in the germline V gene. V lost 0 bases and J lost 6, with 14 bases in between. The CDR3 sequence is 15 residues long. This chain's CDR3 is CASSLDLALADTQYF. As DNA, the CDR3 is TGCGCCAGCAGCTTGGATCTAGCCCTAGCGGATACGCAGTATTTT.

As DNA, the CDR3 is TGCGCCAGCAGCTTGGAAATGGGCTCTGCCTACGAGCAGTACTTC. This codes for CASSLEMGSAYEQYF. The chain carries TRBV5-1 and TRBJ2-7; D unclear. The CDR3 is made up of 15 amino acids. The germline CDR1 and CDR2 sequences are SGHRS and YFSETQ. The V end was cut by 0 bases, the J end by 2 bases, with 12 bases between.

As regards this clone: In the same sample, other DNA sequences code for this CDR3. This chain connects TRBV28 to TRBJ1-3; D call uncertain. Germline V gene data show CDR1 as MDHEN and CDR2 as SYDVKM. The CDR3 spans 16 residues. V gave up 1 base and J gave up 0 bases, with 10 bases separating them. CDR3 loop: CASSLYPDNSGNTIYF. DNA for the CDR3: TGTGCCAGCAGTTTATATCCTGACAACTCTGGAAACACCATATATTTT.

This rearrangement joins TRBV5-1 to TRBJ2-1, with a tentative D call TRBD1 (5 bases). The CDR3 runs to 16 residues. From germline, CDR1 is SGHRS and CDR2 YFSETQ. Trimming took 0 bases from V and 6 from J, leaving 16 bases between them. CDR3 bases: TGCGCCAGCAGCTTGGCCAGGGCAGGCCCTAGCAATGAGCAGTTCTTC. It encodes CASSLARAGPSNEQFF.

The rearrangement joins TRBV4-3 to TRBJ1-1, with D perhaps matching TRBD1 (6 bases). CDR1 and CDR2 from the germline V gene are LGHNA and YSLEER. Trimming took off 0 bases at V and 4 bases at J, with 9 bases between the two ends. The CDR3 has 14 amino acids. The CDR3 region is CASSQDTGPTEAFF. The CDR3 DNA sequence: TGCGCCAGCAGCCAAGATACAGGGCCCACTGAAGCTTTCTTT.

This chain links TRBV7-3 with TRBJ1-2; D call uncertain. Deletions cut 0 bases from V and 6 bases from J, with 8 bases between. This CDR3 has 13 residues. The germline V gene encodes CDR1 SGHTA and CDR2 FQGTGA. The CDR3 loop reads CASSLTKEHGYTF. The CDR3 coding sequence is TGTGCCAGCAGCTTAACGAAGGAGCATGGCTACACCTTC.

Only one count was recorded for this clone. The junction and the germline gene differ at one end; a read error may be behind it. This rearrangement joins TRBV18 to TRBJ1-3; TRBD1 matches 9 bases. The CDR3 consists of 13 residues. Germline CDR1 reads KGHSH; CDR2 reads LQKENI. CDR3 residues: CASSPDQGQGTTF. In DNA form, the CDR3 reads TGTGCCAGCTCACCGGACCAGGGACAGGGAACAACTTTT.

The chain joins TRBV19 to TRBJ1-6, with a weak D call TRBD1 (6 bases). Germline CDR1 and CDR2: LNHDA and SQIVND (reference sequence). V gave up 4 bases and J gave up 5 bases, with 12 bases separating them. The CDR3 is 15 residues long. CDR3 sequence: CASSTSGDNNSPLHF. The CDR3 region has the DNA TGTGCCAGTAGTACCTCCGGGGACAATAATTCACCCCTCCACTTT.